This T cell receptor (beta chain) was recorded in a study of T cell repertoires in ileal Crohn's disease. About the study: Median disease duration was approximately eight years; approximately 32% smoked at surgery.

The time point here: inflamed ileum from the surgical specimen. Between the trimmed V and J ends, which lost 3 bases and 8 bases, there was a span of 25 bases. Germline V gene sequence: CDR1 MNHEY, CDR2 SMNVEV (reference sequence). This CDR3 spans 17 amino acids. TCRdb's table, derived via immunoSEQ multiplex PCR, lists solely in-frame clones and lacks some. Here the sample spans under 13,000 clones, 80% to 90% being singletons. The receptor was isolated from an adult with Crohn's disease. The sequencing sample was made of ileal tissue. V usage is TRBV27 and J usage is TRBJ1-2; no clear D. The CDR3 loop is CASSLNAEAPRQSGYTF. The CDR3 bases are TGTGCCAGCAGTTTGAACGCCGAAGCACCCCGTCAAAGCGGCTACACCTTC.